Presented here are 26 T cell receptor beta chains from one specimen sequenced in a study of shared clonotypes between healthy human individuals. Profiling relied on immunoSEQ multiplex PCR, and the TCRdb table lists in-frame clones only, not all of them. Here the sample spans 2 million to 3 million clones, approximately 92% being singletons. The sequenced sample consisted of naive CD4+ T cells sorted from blood. Subset indicated: CD45RA+ positively selected. Source of these receptors: a man aged 18 to 30 in good health.

This clone was counted a few times. This chain connects TRBV2 to TRBJ2-7, with D perhaps TRBD1 (5 bases). Germline lookup yields CDR1 SNHLY and CDR2 FYNNEI. Trimming took off 5 bases at V and 11 bases at J, with 13 bases between the two ends. The length of the CDR3 is 11 residues. DNA for the CDR3: TGTGCCAGCAGTACTACAGGTGGGGAGTACTTC. It specifies CASSTTGGEYF.

CDR3 loop: CASSQEDRGQTQYF. CDR3 DNA: TGCGCCAGCAGCCAAGAGGATAGGGGACAGACCCAGTACTTC. The chain uses TRBV4-1 and TRBJ2-5; the D gene could be TRBD1 or TRBD2 (5 bases each). CDR3 length equals 14 residues. CDR1 MGHRA and CDR2 YSYEKL come from the germline V gene. V was clipped by 0 bases and J by 6 bases, with 11 bases between them.

The gene calls are TRBV30 and TRBJ1-4; D is ambiguous. Per the germline V gene, CDR1 is GTSNPN and CDR2 is SVGIG (reference sequence). CDR3 length: 14 residues. Trimming shortened V by 0 bases and J by 10 bases, and 15 bases separated the two germline ends. In nucleotides, the CDR3 is TGTGCCTGGAGTGTAAATGAGTTAAGAGGAAAACTGTTTTTT. Translated: CAWSVNELRGKLFF.

This clone was seen more than once but under ten times. This chain links TRBV7-2 with TRBJ1-5; a weak D match, TRBD1 (5 bases). The CDR3 contains 14 residues. Germline CDR1 reads SGHTA; CDR2 reads FQGNSA. The V gene lost 1 base and the J gene lost 4 bases, with 8 bases spanning the gap. The CDR3 spells CASSLDRTNQPQHF. The CDR3 DNA follows: TGTGCCAGCAGCTTAGACAGGACTAATCAGCCCCAGCATTTT. The variable domain in full, with the rest retrieved from reference TRBV7-2 and TRBJ1-5, is GAGVSQSPSNKVTEKGKDVELRCDPISGHTALYWYRQSLGQGLEFLIYFQGNSAPDKSGLPSDRFSAERTGGSVSTLTIQRTQQEDSAVYLCASSLDRTNQPQHFGDGTRLSIL.

The chain joins TRBV5-5 to TRBJ2-1; D possibly corresponds to TRBD1 (6 bases). Deletions cut 4 bases from V and 2 bases from J, with 13 bases between. There are 15 residues in the CDR3. Germline-derived CDR1 and CDR2 are SGHKS and YYEKEE (reference sequence). The CDR3 region has the DNA TGTGCCAGCAGCCCCAGGGGTCAACCCTACAATGAGCAGTTCTTC. Encoded protein: CASSPRGQPYNEQFF.

V usage is TRBV7-8 and J usage is TRBJ2-2, with TRBD2 identical over 10 bases. The CDR3 runs 16 residues. V dropped 5 bases and J dropped 1; count of bases not matched to a gene: 4. CDR1 and CDR2 from the germline V gene are SGHVS and FQNEAQ. As DNA, the CDR3 is TGTGCCAGCAGCCCCCGGACTAGCGGGAACACCGGGGAGCTGTTTTTT. Protein: CASSPRTSGNTGELFF.

DNA of the CDR3: TGCGCCAGCAGCGCCCTCGGTAACAGCCAAGAGACCCAGTACTTC. It specifies CASSALGNSQETQYF. This rearrangement joins TRBV5-1 to TRBJ2-5; D gene ambiguous. The length of the CDR3 is 15 residues. Trimming removed 4 bases at V and 1 base at J, with 14 bases between. Germline-derived CDR1 and CDR2 are SGHRS and YFSETQ.

To note about this clone: The same CDR3 also results from other DNA sequences found in this sample. The rearrangement uses TRBV11-2 and TRBJ2-1; D is unresolved. This CDR3 spans 11 amino acids. V was clipped by 1 base and J by 9 bases, with 4 bases between them. Germline loops: CDR1 SGHAT, CDR2 FQNNGV. This CDR3 reads CASSLGGEQFF. The DNA for the CDR3 is TGTGCCAGCAGCTTAGGTGGTGAGCAGTTCTTC.

V gene TRBV6-5 combines with J gene TRBJ2-1, with D tentatively TRBD2 (6 bases). Trimming removed 4 bases from V and 9 bases from J, with 19 bases in between. Germline V gives CDR1 MNHEY, CDR2 SVGAGI. There are 15 residues in the CDR3. DNA of the CDR3: TGTGCCAGCAGTTCACAGACGGGGGTTCTAATTGAGCAGTTCTTC. Encoded protein: CASSSQTGVLIEQFF.

V usage is TRBV5-1 and J usage is TRBJ2-7, with TRBD1 matching over 11 bases. The length of the CDR3 is 17 residues. The J segment lost 5 bases and the V segment lost 4 bases, leaving 14 bases of the junction unmatched. Germline V gene lookup returns CDR1 SGHRS and CDR2 YFSETQ. CDR3 bases: TGCGCCAGCAGCAAAGCGCAAAGGACAGGGGGCATCGACGAGCAGTACTTC. Its protein is CASSKAQRTGGIDEQYF.

V is TRBV7-2 and J is TRBJ2-1, with TRBD2 as a possible D gene (5 bases). Per the germline V gene, CDR1 is SGHTA and CDR2 is FQGNSA. The CDR3 loop spans 15 amino acids. V shed 0 bases and J shed 5 bases, with 11 bases lying between them. In DNA form, the CDR3 reads TGTGCCAGCAGCTTAGCGGGAGCCCCCCACAATGAGCAGTTCTTC. It codes for CASSLAGAPHNEQFF.

The CDR3 sequence: CASSKAGQATDTQYF. CDR3 DNA sequence: TGTGCCAGCAGCAAAGCTGGACAAGCCACAGATACGCAGTATTTT. V is TRBV21-1 and J is TRBJ2-3; the table's D call, TRBD1, was not checked against the DNA. TRBV21-1 is a recognized pseudogene. This CDR3 is built from 15 residues.

This clone was picked up one time. As DNA, the CDR3 is TGTGCCATCAGTGAAGCGGACAGGGGGCGCGGTGAAAAACTGTTTTTT. Encoded protein: CAISEADRGRGEKLFF. The rearrangement links TRBV10-3 to TRBJ1-4; 11 nucleotides align to TRBD1. Germline-derived CDR1 and CDR2 are ENHRY and SYGVKD. The length of the CDR3 is 16 residues. V was pared by 3 bases and J by 7 bases, with 7 bases of the junction left unmatched.

The chain combines TRBV4-2 with TRBJ1-5, with a possible D match to TRBD1 (5 bases). Germline loops: CDR1 LGHNA, CDR2 YNFKEQ. This CDR3 region has 14 residues. The germline V and J ends were trimmed by 0 bases and 5 bases, with 8 bases remaining between them. As DNA, the CDR3 is TGTGCCAGCAGCCAAGATCTGGGGGATCAGCCCCAGCATTTT. Its protein product is CASSQDLGDQPQHF.

V usage is TRBV30 and J usage is TRBJ2-7; a possible D gene is TRBD2 (5 bases). The CDR3 spans 14 residues. CDR1 and CDR2 (germline): GTSNPN, SVGIG (reference sequence). Trimming took 0 bases from V and 2 from J, leaving 11 bases between them. CDR3 in DNA: TGTGCCTGGAGTGTTCTCGGGGTGACCTACGAGCAGTACTTC. This translates into CAWSVLGVTYEQYF. Looking up the rest from reference TRBV30 and TRBJ2-7 gives the full variable domain: SQTIHQWPATLVQPVGSPLSLECTVEGTSNPNLYWYRQAAGRGLQLLFYSVGIGQISSEVPQNLSASRPQDRQFILSSKKLLLSDSGFYLCAWSVLGVTYEQYFGPGTRLTVT.

Regarding this clone: Other DNA sequences in the sample encode the same CDR3. The chain has TRBV29-1 and TRBJ2-7; possible D gene TRBD2, 5 bases. The CDR3 loop spans 12 amino acids. V gave up 4 bases and J gave up 1 base, with 8 bases separating them. Germline V lookup: CDR1 SQVTM, CDR2 ANQGSEA. The CDR3 region is CSVARDSYEQYF. The DNA of the CDR3 is TGCAGCGTTGCGAGGGATTCCTACGAGCAGTACTTC.

Note on this clone: Other DNA sequences within the sample encode an identical CDR3. V usage is TRBV5-1 and J usage is TRBJ2-3; TRBD1 matches at 7 bases. Germline CDR1 and CDR2: SGHRS and YFSETQ. This CDR3 comprises 15 residues. V lost 0 bases and J lost 4; bases outside the gene matches: 5. The chain's CDR3 is CASSLGQGVPDTQYF. CDR3 bases: TGCGCCAGCAGCTTGGGACAGGGAGTTCCAGATACGCAGTATTTT. The variable domain in full, with the rest retrieved from reference TRBV5-1 and TRBJ2-3, is KAGVTQTPRYLIKTRGQQVTLSCSPISGHRSVSWYQQTPGQGLQFLFEYFSETQRNKGNFPGRFSGRQFSNSRSEMNVSTLELGDSALYLCASSLGQGVPDTQYFGPGTRLTVL.

Here the CDR3 DNA reads TGTGCCATTTCTAACTCCGGGACAGGGTTTCAAGAGACCCAGTACTTC. As protein: CAISNSGTGFQETQYF. The rearrangement uses TRBV28 and TRBJ2-5; 9 nucleotides line up with TRBD1. Unmatched junction bases numbered 14, after V lost 10 bases and J lost 2 bases. This CDR3 contains 16 residues. Per germline, CDR1 MDHEN and CDR2 SYDVKM.

To note about this clone: This sample includes further DNA sequences coding for the same CDR3. The rearrangement joins TRBV6-6 to TRBJ1-1; D uncertain. This CDR3 is built from 12 residues. V dropped 5 bases and J dropped 5 bases, with 9 bases sitting between them. Per germline, CDR1 MNHNY and CDR2 SVGAGI (reference sequence). Here the CDR3 reads CASSRTGTEAFF. DNA for the CDR3: TGTGCCAGCAGTCGAACGGGAACTGAAGCTTTCTTT.

The chain links TRBV25-1 to TRBJ1-1; D is perhaps TRBD1 (6 bases). This CDR3 has 13 amino acids. The germline V and J ends were trimmed by 4 bases and 5 bases, with 11 bases remaining between them. CDR1 is MGHDK and CDR2 is SYGVNS in the germline V gene. CDR3 in amino acids: CASSVQGRTEAFF. The CDR3 region has the DNA TGTGCCAGCAGTGTACAGGGCCGGACTGAAGCTTTCTTT.

This sequence joins TRBV5-4 and TRBJ2-1; 10 bases match TRBD1. The CDR3 has 16 residues. Germline V CDR1 and CDR2: SGHNT, YYREEE (reference sequence). After removal of 4 bases from V and 4 bases from J, the junction contained 8 bases not matched to a gene. The CDR3: CASSPGGDRGYNEQFF. CDR3 sequence (DNA): TGTGCCAGCAGCCCAGGGGGGGACAGGGGTTACAATGAGCAGTTCTTC. Combining the CDR3 with reference TRBV5-4 and TRBJ2-1 gives the whole variable domain ETGVTQSPTHLIKTRGQQVTLRCSSQSGHNTVSWYQQALGQGPQFIFQYYREEENGRGNFPPRFSGLQFPNYSSELNVNALELDDSALYLCASSPGGDRGYNEQFFGPGTRLTVL.

The chain combines TRBV10-3 with TRBJ2-5; D not resolved. Germline V lookup: CDR1 ENHRY, CDR2 SYGVKD. Trimming stripped 5 bases from V and 4 bases from J, with 14 bases between. The CDR3 is made up of 14 amino acids. CDR3 residues: CAISPSDAGETQYF. DNA of the CDR3: TGTGCCATCAGTCCTTCGGACGCCGGAGAGACCCAGTACTTC.

The chain employs TRBV28 and TRBJ2-1, with 8 bases aligning to TRBD2. V lost 2 bases and J lost 7; bases outside the gene matches: 4. CDR1 and CDR2 from the germline V gene are MDHEN and SYDVKM. This CDR3 spans 14 amino acids. The CDR3 bases are TGTGCCAGCAGTTTAGCGGGAGGAACAAATGAGCAGTTCTTC. Protein: CASSLAGGTNEQFF.

The chain links TRBV28 to TRBJ2-7, with 7 bases aligning to TRBD2. The CDR3 has 16 residues. Losses at the gene ends were 2 bases for V and 0 bases for J; bases not matched to a gene: 7. The germline CDR1 and CDR2 sequences are MDHEN and SYDVKM. In nucleotides, the CDR3 is TGTGCCAGCAGTTTAGCCTCTAGCGGAAGCTCCTACGAGCAGTACTTC. This translates into CASSLASSGSSYEQYF.

This clone has a single count. The chain recombines TRBV5-4 with TRBJ2-3; D is unresolved. Trimming removed 1 base from V and 4 bases from J, with 10 bases in between. This CDR3 spans 14 amino acids. Per the germline V gene, CDR1 is SGHNT and CDR2 is YYREEE (reference sequence). The CDR3: CASSLFSGSDTQYF. The CDR3 coding sequence is TGTGCCAGCAGCTTGTTCTCAGGTTCAGATACGCAGTATTTT.

This chain links TRBV5-4 with TRBJ2-5; 11 bases fit TRBD2. The CDR3 has 15 amino acids. From germline, CDR1 is SGHNT and CDR2 YYREEE (reference sequence). Trimming at V came to 5 bases and at J to 3 bases, leaving 6 bases not matched to a gene. In DNA, the CDR3 is TGTGCCAGCAGTATTAGCGGGAGGGCGGAAGAGACCCAGTACTTC. The encoded protein is CASSISGRAEETQYF.